The 20 T cell receptor beta chains listed next were all sequenced from one sample in a study of OX40 agonist ivuxolimab in advanced cancers. Clones were sequenced by immunoSEQ multiplex PCR, and TCRdb holds only the in-frame ones, with some missing. The table lists under 85,000 clones, roughly 83% of them singletons. Sequencing was performed on CD4+ or CD8+ T cells sorted from blood, taken in a trial of the OX40 agonist ivuxolimab. The receptor source for this set is an adult with an advanced solid tumor such as melanoma, head and neck, liver or kidney cancer.

The chain links TRBV7-6 to TRBJ1-1; 10 positions agree with TRBD1. V trimming: 4 bases; J trimming: 0 bases; junction bases outside the gene matches: 8. The CDR3 contains 17 residues. The germline gives CDR1 SGHVS, CDR2 FNYEAQ. CDR3 loop: CASSWGDRGDMNTEAFF. CDR3 nucleotide sequence: TGTGCCAGCAGCTGGGGGGACAGGGGCGACATGAACACTGAAGCTTTCTTT.

V is TRBV18 and J is TRBJ2-5; 9 bases fit TRBD2. The germline gives CDR1 KGHSH, CDR2 LQKENI. The length of the CDR3 is 13 residues. The V segment lost 4 bases and the J segment 4 bases; nucleotides outside the gene matches: 1. The CDR3 nucleotides read TGTGCCAGCTCACTTAGCGGGGGAGAGACCCAGTACTTC. This translates into CASSLSGGETQYF.

The V gene is TRBV10-3, the J gene TRBJ2-7, with a weak D call TRBD1 (6 bases). V was shortened by 4 bases and J by 8 bases, with 15 bases between the two germline ends. The CDR3 covers 13 residues. Germline CDR1 ENHRY, CDR2 SYGVKD. Written as DNA, the CDR3 is TGTGCCATCAGTGGAGGGGACATTGCCAAGCAGTACTTC. Its protein is CAISGGDIAKQYF.

The chain joins TRBV4-3 to TRBJ1-1; D possibly corresponds to TRBD1 (5 bases). The CDR3 extends over 14 amino acids. V was cut by 0 bases and J by 1 base, with 6 bases left in between. Germline V gene sequence: CDR1 LGHNA, CDR2 YSLEER. The CDR3 spells CASSQDTGNTEAFF. As DNA, the CDR3 is TGCGCCAGCAGCCAAGATACAGGGAACACTGAAGCTTTCTTT.

The CDR3 sequence: CASSPSGRGETQYF. In DNA, the CDR3 is TGTGCCAGCAGCCCCAGCGGGAGGGGGGAGACCCAGTACTTC. The chain employs TRBV9 and TRBJ2-5, with 10 bases lining up with TRBD2. Germline-derived CDR1 and CDR2 are SGDLS and YYNGEE. The V and J ends lost 4 bases and 5 bases, in that order; junction bases with no gene match: 5. CDR3 size: 14 residues.

V usage is TRBV2 and J usage is TRBJ1-6, with TRBD1 as a possible D gene (5 bases). Trimming left V 8 bases short and J 7 bases short, with 15 bases between. Germline V lookup: CDR1 SNHLY, CDR2 FYNNEI. CDR3 length equals 14 residues. The CDR3 nucleotides are TGTGCCAGCCAACCGGGACGGCAGAATTCACCCCTCCACTTT. Translating gives CASQPGRQNSPLHF.

This clone was detected once. The chain links TRBV19 to TRBJ2-7; D ambiguous. The CDR3 covers 12 residues. The germline V gene has CDR1 LNHDA and CDR2 SQIVND (reference sequence). V dropped 6 bases and J dropped 4 bases, with 10 bases sitting between them. The CDR3 protein is CASRVERYEQYF. The CDR3 nucleotides read TGTGCCAGTAGAGTGGAACGTTACGAGCAGTACTTC.

This clone occurred once. V and J are TRBV5-1 and TRBJ2-5; 10 bases fit TRBD2. V trimming: 4 bases; J trimming: 1 base; junction bases outside the gene matches: 4. CDR1 is SGHRS and CDR2 is YFSETQ in the germline V gene. The CDR3 spans 15 residues. CDR3 coding DNA: TGCGCCAGCAGCACTGCTAGCGGGGGCCAAGAGACCCAGTACTTC. Translating it yields CASSTASGGQETQYF.

The chain uses TRBV6-1 and TRBJ2-7; D perhaps matches TRBD1 (6 bases). The germline gives CDR1 MNHNS, CDR2 SASEGT. Trimming took off 2 bases at V and 0 bases at J, with 14 bases between the two ends. This CDR3 region has 16 residues. CDR3 loop: CASSEQGQWISYEQYF. CDR3 bases: TGTGCCAGCAGTGAACAGGGGCAGTGGATCTCCTACGAGCAGTACTTC.

The CDR3: CASSIGLAVYNEQFF. The CDR3 DNA is TGTGCCAGCAGCATCGGACTAGCGGTATACAATGAGCAGTTCTTC. The chain couples TRBV5-6 to TRBJ2-1; 10 nucleotides match TRBD2. Germline V lookup: CDR1 SGHDT, CDR2 YYEEEE. This CDR3 has 15 amino acids. J lost 4 bases, V lost 4 bases, and 5 bases had no gene match.

In regard to this clone: The junction departs from germline at one end; a sequencing error may be responsible. CDR3 in DNA: TGTGCCAGCACCTTAGGCCCCGCAGGCTCCACTGAAGCTTTCTTT. Protein sequence: CASTLGPAGSTEAFF. This chain links TRBV7-2 with TRBJ1-1; no clear D. This CDR3 comprises 15 residues. CDR1 is SGHTA, CDR2 FQGNSA, per germline.

The chain employs TRBV28 and TRBJ1-4; the D is unclear. The V gene lost 1 base and the J gene lost 8 bases, with 5 bases spanning the gap. The germline V gene encodes CDR1 MDHEN and CDR2 SYDVKM. The CDR3 covers 12 residues. The CDR3 sequence is CASSLYGEKLFF. Written as DNA, the CDR3 is TGTGCCAGCAGTTTATACGGGGAAAAACTGTTTTTT.

The genes are TRBV5-1 and TRBJ2-5; D is unresolved. V lost 0 bases and J lost 5, with 14 bases in between. Per germline, CDR1 SGHRS and CDR2 YFSETQ. This CDR3 has 15 amino acids. CDR3 nucleotide sequence: TGCGCCAGCAGCTTGGCCAGGAGAGTAAGGGAGACCCAGTACTTC. This encodes CASSLARRVRETQYF.

J is TRBJ2-5 and V is TRBV7-2; possible D gene TRBD1, 7 bases. The length of the CDR3 is 14 residues. V lost 6 bases, J lost 5 bases, and 16 bases lay in between. Germline V CDR1 and CDR2: SGHTA, FQGNSA. The CDR3 sequence: CASSFQGGEETQYF. CDR3 DNA: TGTGCCAGCAGTTTTCAGGGGGGTGAGGAGACCCAGTACTTC.

The CDR3: CASSLNREDYGYTF. The DNA for the CDR3 is TGTGCCAGCAGCTTAAACAGGGAGGACTATGGCTACACCTTC. The chain carries TRBV7-3 and TRBJ1-2, with D perhaps TRBD1 (6 bases). This CDR3 has 14 amino acids. Germline CDR1 reads SGHTA; CDR2 reads FQGTGA. Between the trimmed V and J ends, which lost 1 base and 3 bases, there was a span of 9 bases.

The CDR3 bases are TGTGCCACCAGCACTAGGATTGGGACAGGGGAAAACACCATATATTTT. Translation gives CATSTRIGTGENTIYF. The chain recombines TRBV15 with TRBJ1-3, with 10 bases matching TRBD1. V was clipped by 4 bases and J by 6 bases; unmatched bases: 9. The CDR3 is made up of 16 amino acids. The germline gives CDR1 LNHNV, CDR2 YYDKDF (reference sequence). Full variable domain (outside the CDR3, taken from reference TRBV15 and TRBJ1-3): DAMVIQNPRYQVTQFGKPVTLSCSQTLNHNVMYWYQQKSSQAPKLLFHYYDKDFNNEADTPDNFQSRRPNTSFCFLDIRSPGLGDTAMYLCATSTRIGTGENTIYFGEGSWLTVV.

This sequence joins TRBV19 and TRBJ1-1; tentatively, D is TRBD1 (6 bases). Germline V gene data show CDR1 as LNHDA and CDR2 as SQIVND (reference sequence). The CDR3 consists of 17 residues. This CDR3 is CVSSLRLPQGRGTEAFF. The CDR3 nucleotides read TGTGTTAGTTCCCTCCGCCTCCCACAGGGAAGAGGGACTGAAGCTTTCTTT.

This clone was seen once. The chain recombines TRBV6-6 with TRBJ1-2; possible D gene TRBD1, 5 bases. V lost 1 base and J 2 bases, leaving 8 bases between the germline ends. Germline V lookup: CDR1 MNHNY, CDR2 SVGAGI (reference sequence). This CDR3 has 14 amino acids. The chain's CDR3 is CASSYFQGNYGYTF. The CDR3 coding sequence is TGTGCCAGCAGTTACTTCCAGGGAAACTATGGCTACACCTTC.

A word on this clone: Germline is not matched at one junction end, which may reflect a read error. The chain combines TRBV2 with TRBJ1-2; tentatively, D is TRBD1 (6 bases). CDR3 length equals 15 residues. From germline, CDR1 is SNHLY and CDR2 FYNNEI. The CDR3 here is CASSEYREETYGHTF. In DNA form, the CDR3 reads TGTGCCAGCAGTGAATACAGGGAAGAAACCTATGGCCACACCTTC.

The chain combines TRBV5-1 with TRBJ2-5; perhaps D is TRBD1 or TRBD2 (6 bases each). The V end lost 0 bases, the J end lost 5 bases, and 14 bases lay between the germline ends. This CDR3 is built from 15 residues. CDR1 is SGHRS and CDR2 is YFSETQ in the germline V gene. CDR3 sequence (DNA): TGCGCCAGCAGCTTGGCCCTCGGGGGCGGCGAGACCCAGTACTTC. It yields the protein CASSLALGGGETQYF.